Listed below are T cell receptor beta chains from one sample, sequenced in a study of cytomegalovirus exposure and HLA in healthy donors. Repertoires were generated with immunoSEQ multiplex PCR, while TCRdb's copy carries only in-frame clones and drops some. The sample holds around 100,000 clones, about 70% seen once. Sequences were obtained from PBMCs. These receptors came from a woman aged 30 to 39 in good health and CMV-seronegative. CDR3s include the opening cysteine and the closing phenylalanine or tryptophan. D genes are given only for firm matches. Only some rows state a clone size, as once, few, many or a class for expanded clones.

J: TRBJ2-2
V: TRBV6-5
D: TRBD2
size: .
DNA: TGTGCCTGCAGGGGACTAGCGGGACACACCGGGGAGCTGTTTTTT
CDR3: CACRGLAGHTGELFF

J: TRBJ2-3
V: TRBV29-1
D: .
size: once
DNA: TGCAGCGTTGAAGTCGCCTCTGCGCGGTTTCGGGGTACGCAGTATTTT
CDR3: CSVEVASARFRGTQYF

J: TRBJ1-2
V: TRBV6-5
D: .
size: .
DNA: TGTGCCAGCAGCCTATCGGGGGGATACGGCTACACCTTC
CDR3: CASSLSGGYGYTF

J: TRBJ1-1
V: TRBV2
D: .
size: .
DNA: TGTGCCAGCTCACACCTTCGGAACACTGAAGCTTTCTTT
CDR3: CASSHLRNTEAFF

J: TRBJ1-6
V: TRBV6-5
D: .
size: .
DNA: TGTGCCAGCAGCCTCGGGACTGGGTCACCCCTCCACTTT
CDR3: CASSLGTGSPLHF

J: TRBJ2-2
V: TRBV7-2
D: .
size: .
DNA: TGTGCCAGCAGCTTACTCCGCACCGGGGAGCTGTTTTTT
CDR3: CASSLLRTGELFF

J: TRBJ2-5
V: TRBV9
D: TRBD1
size: .
DNA: TGTGCCAGCAGCGTAAACCGGGACAGGGAGACCCAGTACTTC
CDR3: CASSVNRDRETQYF

J: TRBJ1-5
V: TRBV6-1
D: .
size: .
DNA: TGTGCCAGCAGTGAAGTAGGAGTGCAAAATCAGCCCCAGCATTTT
CDR3: CASSEVGVQNQPQHF

J: TRBJ1-6
V: TRBV30
D: TRBD1
size: .
DNA: TGTGCCTGGGATCCCGGACAGGGTGACAATTCACCCCTCCACTTT
CDR3: CAWDPGQGDNSPLHF

J: TRBJ2-1
V: TRBV5-6
D: TRBD2
size: .
DNA: TGTGCCAGCAGAAGTACTAGCGGGAGTCCCGATGAGCAGTTCTTC
CDR3: CASRSTSGSPDEQFF

J: TRBJ2-7
V: TRBV4-3
D: TRBD1
size: once
DNA: TGCGCCAGCAGCCAAGAGCCACCCGGAGGGACAGGGGACGAGCAGTACTTC
CDR3: CASSQEPPGGTGDEQYF

J: TRBJ1-1
V: TRBV29-1
D: TRBD1
size: .
DNA: TGCAGCGTGACAGGGGGCGCGACTGAAGCTTTCTTT
CDR3: CSVTGGATEAFF

J: TRBJ1-6
V: TRBV28
D: TRBD1
size: few
DNA: TGTGCCAGCAGTTTACCCCCCGGGACAGGGGCGAAAGCACCCCTCCACTTT
CDR3: CASSLPPGTGAKAPLHF

J: TRBJ2-3
V: TRBV4-2
D: TRBD2
size: .
DNA: TGTGCCAGCAGCGTCAGACTAGCGGGCACAGATACGCAGTATTTT
CDR3: CASSVRLAGTDTQYF

J: TRBJ2-5
V: TRBV7-2
D: .
size: .
DNA: TGTGCCAGCAGCTTAGGTCAGGGGATGTGGGAGACCCAGTACTTC
CDR3: CASSLGQGMWETQYF

J: TRBJ1-1
V: TRBV11-2
D: .
size: .
DNA: TGTGCCAGCAGCTTACAGTATGAAGCTTTCTTT
CDR3: CASSLQYEAFF

J: TRBJ1-1
V: TRBV7-8
D: .
size: .
DNA: TGTGCCAGCAGCTTAGAACGGGGATTCACTGAAGCTTTCTTT
CDR3: CASSLERGFTEAFF

J: TRBJ1-2
V: TRBV25-1
D: TRBD1
size: few
DNA: TGTGCCAGCAGTTTCTGGACAGGGGAGAACTATGGCTACACCTTC
CDR3: CASSFWTGENYGYTF

J: TRBJ1-1
V: TRBV13
D: TRBD1
size: .
DNA: TGTGCCAGCAGCTCACCGGGACAGGGGAACACTGAAGCTTTCTTT
CDR3: CASSSPGQGNTEAFF

J: TRBJ1-5
V: TRBV5-1
D: .
size: .
DNA: TGCGCCAGCAGCACCGACGGGGGCAATCAGCCCCAGCATTTT
CDR3: CASSTDGGNQPQHF

J: TRBJ1-1
V: TRBV27
D: TRBD1
size: .
DNA: TGTGCCAGCAGTCCGTGGGACAGGGGAAGGGACACTGAAGCTTTCTTT
CDR3: CASSPWDRGRDTEAFF

J: TRBJ1-1
V: TRBV5-6
D: TRBD1
size: .
DNA: TGTGCCAGCAGCCCGACAGGGGTCCTGGCTGAAGCTTTCTTT
CDR3: CASSPTGVLAEAFF

J: TRBJ1-1
V: TRBV4-3
D: .
size: .
DNA: TGCGCCAGCAGCCTGAGATTGAACACTGAAGCTTTCTTT
CDR3: CASSLRLNTEAFF

J: TRBJ2-2
V: TRBV6-6
D: .
size: .
DNA: TGTGCCAGCAGTTACGGAACAGGCGAGCTGTTTTTT
CDR3: CASSYGTGELFF

J: TRBJ1-2
V: TRBV7-3
D: .
size: .
DNA: TGTGCCAGCAGCTTACTCGGGGGATCAAGCTATGGCTACACCTTC
CDR3: CASSLLGGSSYGYTF

J: TRBJ1-2
V: TRBV4-2
D: TRBD1
size: few
DNA: TGTGCCAGCAGCTACCGACAGGGATCTAACTATGGCTACACCTTC
CDR3: CASSYRQGSNYGYTF

J: TRBJ2-4
V: TRBV10-1
D: .
size: .
DNA: TGCGCCAGCAGTGACTCAGGACAAGGCATTCAGTACTTC
CDR3: CASSDSGQGIQYF

J: TRBJ1-2
V: TRBV6-5
D: .
size: .
DNA: TGTGCCAGCAGTTACTCGAGGGGAGGGAGGAACTATGGCTACACCTTC
CDR3: CASSYSRGGRNYGYTF

J: TRBJ2-5
V: TRBV5-6
D: .
size: few
DNA: TGTGCCAGCAGCTTGTACCGTGGGAGCGGCCAAGAGACCCAGTACTTC
CDR3: CASSLYRGSGQETQYF

J: TRBJ1-5
V: TRBV19
D: TRBD1
size: few
DNA: TGTGCCAGTAGTATCAGGGGGACAGTCTATAGCAATCAGCCCCAGCATTTT
CDR3: CASSIRGTVYSNQPQHF

J: TRBJ2-3
V: TRBV6-4
D: TRBD1
size: .
DNA: TGTGCCAGCAGCGGGACAGGGGACACAGATACGCAGTATTTT
CDR3: CASSGTGDTDTQYF

J: TRBJ2-1
V: TRBV6-5
D: TRBD1
size: .
DNA: TGTGCCAGCAGTCCCGGGACAGGGGGCTTGAGTGAGCAGTTCTTC
CDR3: CASSPGTGGLSEQFF

J: TRBJ1-1
V: TRBV29-1
D: .
size: few
DNA: TGCAGCGCAGAAAGTCGGGAGAACACTGAAGCTTTCTTT
CDR3: CSAESRENTEAFF

J: TRBJ1-1
V: TRBV7-9
D: TRBD1
size: .
DNA: TGTGCCAGCAGCGACAGGGGTAGCCCCGTCCACACTGAAGCTTTCTTT
CDR3: CASSDRGSPVHTEAFF

J: TRBJ1-2
V: TRBV30
D: .
size: .
DNA: TGTGCCTGGAGTGTACCAGGGCATGGCTACACCTTC
CDR3: CAWSVPGHGYTF

J: TRBJ1-2
V: TRBV5-1
D: TRBD1
size: .
DNA: TGCGCCAGCAATGACAGGACAGGGGACTATGGCTACACCTTC
CDR3: CASNDRTGDYGYTF

J: TRBJ2-5
V: TRBV4-2
D: .
size: .
DNA: TGTGCCAGCAGCCCATTCGGGGGTAAGGGGGAGACCCAGTACTTC
CDR3: CASSPFGGKGETQYF

J: TRBJ1-4
V: TRBV2
D: .
size: .
DNA: TGTGCCAGCAACGGAGCCGACAAACTGTTTTTT
CDR3: CASNGADKLFF

J: TRBJ2-7
V: TRBV6-6
D: .
size: few
DNA: TGTGCCAGCAGTTCTGGGGCAACCTACGAGCAGTACTTC
CDR3: CASSSGATYEQYF

J: TRBJ2-5
V: TRBV7-9
D: .
size: .
DNA: TGTGCCAGCAGCCCTCCCCCGGTTACAGAGACCCAGTACTTC
CDR3: CASSPPPVTETQYF

J: TRBJ1-4
V: TRBV7-9
D: .
size: .
DNA: TGTGCCAGCAGCTCGGGTGCGGGACTCCCGGGTGAAAAACTGTTTTTT
CDR3: CASSSGAGLPGEKLFF

J: TRBJ2-1
V: TRBV11-2
D: .
size: .
DNA: TGTGCCAGCACCCTATCCAGCGGAGACGGAAGCGAGCAGTTCTTC
CDR3: CASTLSSGDGSEQFF

J: TRBJ2-3
V: TRBV29-1
D: TRBD1
size: .
DNA: TGCAGCGTCACCGGACAGGGGAGAGGCACAGATACGCAGTATTTT
CDR3: CSVTGQGRGTDTQYF

J: TRBJ1-4
V: TRBV5-5
D: .
size: .
DNA: TGTGCCAGCAGCTTGTGGGAGGGGACTAATGAAAAACTGTTTTTT
CDR3: CASSLWEGTNEKLFF

J: TRBJ2-1
V: TRBV11-2
D: TRBD1
size: .
DNA: TGTGCCAGCAGCTGGGACAGCTCCTACAATGAGCAGTTCTTC
CDR3: CASSWDSSYNEQFF

J: TRBJ2-7
V: TRBV5-6
D: TRBD1
size: few
DNA: TGTGCCAGCAGTTGGGACAGGGGTAGGGGCGAGCAGTACTTC
CDR3: CASSWDRGRGEQYF

J: TRBJ2-1
V: TRBV11-3
D: TRBD2
size: .
DNA: TGTGCCAGCAGCCTGGGTCTAGCGGGGGGGCTTTTCAGCGATGAGCAGTTCTTC
CDR3: CASSLGLAGGLFSDEQFF

J: TRBJ2-1
V: TRBV5-1
D: TRBD2
size: .
DNA: TGCGCCAGCAGCCCGGGGGGTCCTAGCGGGAGGAACAATGAGCAGTTCTTC
CDR3: CASSPGGPSGRNNEQFF

J: TRBJ1-3
V: TRBV19
D: .
size: .
DNA: TGTGCCAGTAGTATAGCGGCGACGGGGGGAAACACCATATATTTT
CDR3: CASSIAATGGNTIYF

J: TRBJ2-1
V: TRBV9
D: TRBD1
size: .
DNA: TGTGCCAGCAGCGTAGCACAGGGGGCTCGCAATGAGCAGTTCTTC
CDR3: CASSVAQGARNEQFF

J: TRBJ1-1
V: TRBV18
D: .
size: .
DNA: TGTGCCAGCTCACCCCCCTCCCCTCTAGATATGGCTTTCTTT
CDR3: CASSPPSPLDMAFF

J: TRBJ1-2
V: TRBV6-5
D: TRBD1
size: .
DNA: TGTGCCAGCTGGACAGGGGATTATGGCTACACCTTC
CDR3: CASWTGDYGYTF

J: TRBJ1-1
V: TRBV28
D: TRBD1
size: few
DNA: TGTGCCAGCAGTTTCGGGACAGTTCTGAACACTGAAGCTTTCTTT
CDR3: CASSFGTVLNTEAFF

J: TRBJ1-3
V: TRBV7-8
D: .
size: .
DNA: TGTGCCAGCAGCTTAGCGGGTCGGGGACATAGTGGAAACACCATATATTTT
CDR3: CASSLAGRGHSGNTIYF

J: TRBJ2-1
V: TRBV5-1
D: TRBD1
size: .
DNA: TGCGCCAGCAGCGAAACAAGCGGGACAGGGGGCCATGAGCAGTTCTTC
CDR3: CASSETSGTGGHEQFF

J: TRBJ2-5
V: TRBV7-6
D: .
size: once
DNA: TGTGCCAGCAGCACCCACACCCAAGAGACCCAGTACTTC
CDR3: CASSTHTQETQYF

J: TRBJ1-1
V: TRBV4-3
D: TRBD1
size: .
DNA: TGCGCCAGCAGCCCCCTCGGGACAGCGGGCACTGAAGCTTTCTTT
CDR3: CASSPLGTAGTEAFF

J: TRBJ2-5
V: TRBV11-2
D: TRBD2
size: once
DNA: TGTGCCAGCAGCCCCGGGACTAGCGGGGGGCTGGGAGAGACCCAGTACTTC
CDR3: CASSPGTSGGLGETQYF

J: TRBJ2-7
V: TRBV5-1
D: TRBD1
size: .
DNA: TGCGCCAGCAGCTTGGTAGGACAGGGGTACGACGAGCAGTACTTC
CDR3: CASSLVGQGYDEQYF

J: TRBJ1-2
V: TRBV6-5
D: .
size: .
DNA: TGTGCCAGCAGTTACACCGTCAGTATCTATGGCTACACCTTC
CDR3: CASSYTVSIYGYTF